This entry lists 25 T cell receptor beta chains sequenced from one sample in a study of blood T cell repertoires in COVID-19. Sequencing used immunoSEQ multiplex PCR; TCRdb keeps in-frame clones, though not all of them. Here the sample spans 130,000 to 150,000 clones, around 87% being singletons. The sequenced sample consisted of peripheral blood. These receptors were taken from a man aged 45-65 years who had recovered from COVID-19.

CDR3 DNA sequence: TGCAGCGTTTCCGGGACAGACTACGAGCAGTACTTC. This sequence encodes CSVSGTDYEQYF. The chain joins TRBV29-1 to TRBJ2-7; 7 bases agree with TRBD1. Germline loops: CDR1 SQVTM, CDR2 ANQGSEA. The CDR3 has 12 residues. V shed 5 bases, J shed 3 bases, and the junction held 4 bases outside the gene matches.

V usage is TRBV6-1 and J usage is TRBJ1-5; D might be TRBD1 (5 bases). The CDR3 loop spans 17 amino acids. Trimming took 4 bases from V and 9 from J, leaving 25 bases between them. Germline V gene lookup returns CDR1 MNHNS and CDR2 SASEGT. The CDR3 region has the DNA TGTGCCAGCAGTGCCGAGGTTAGGCAGGGCCTTCGTAGGCCCCAGCATTTT. Protein product: CASSAEVRQGLRRPQHF.

This rearrangement joins TRBV2 to TRBJ2-5; the D gene is possibly TRBD1 (5 bases). Trimming pared 7 bases from V and 6 bases from J, leaving 18 bases between. CDR1 SNHLY and CDR2 FYNNEI come from the germline V gene. The CDR3 covers 14 residues. This chain's CDR3 is CASKVQGSTKTQYF. In DNA form, the CDR3 reads TGTGCCAGCAAGGTCCAGGGTTCTACGAAGACCCAGTACTTC. Full variable domain (rest looked up from reference TRBV2 and TRBJ2-5): EPEVTQTPSHQVTQMGQEVILRCVPISNHLYFYWYRQILGQKVEFLVSFYNNEISEKSEIFDDQFSVERPDGSNFTLKIRSTKLEDSAMYFCASKVQGSTKTQYFGPGTRLLVL.

With regard to this clone: Other DNA variants within this sample encode the same CDR3. The chain couples TRBV12-3 or TRBV12-4 to TRBJ1-2; a possible D gene is TRBD1 (5 bases). V lost 6 bases and J 2 bases, leaving 10 bases between the germline ends. The CDR3 loop spans 13 amino acids. The CDR3 region has the DNA TGTGCCAGCAGCCTGACAGAGAACTATGGCTACACCTTC. This sequence encodes CASSLTENYGYTF.

The rearrangement uses TRBV2 and TRBJ1-4, with TRBD1 matching over 12 bases. Trimming took 6 bases from V and 6 from J; bases not matched to a gene: 8. This CDR3 comprises 16 residues. Germline CDR1 is SNHLY and CDR2 is FYNNEI. CDR3 protein: CASRGTGGGSYEKLFF. CDR3 bases: TGTGCCAGCAGGGGGACAGGGGGCGGTTCTTATGAAAAACTGTTTTTT.

The CDR3 is CASSATPRGEQYF. The CDR3 bases are TGTGCCAGCAGCGCTACACCCCGGGGAGAGCAGTACTTC. The chain recombines TRBV7-9 with TRBJ2-7; TRBD2 might be the D (5 bases). Germline lookup yields CDR1 SEHNR and CDR2 FQNEAQ (reference sequence). The CDR3 is 13 amino acids. V was cut by 5 bases and J by 7 bases, with 15 bases left in between. Filled out from reference TRBV7-9 and TRBJ2-7, the complete variable domain reads DTGVSQNPRHKITKRGQNVTFRCDPISEHNRLYWYRQTLGQGPEFLTYFQNEAQLEKSRLLSDRFSAERPKGSFSTLEIQRTEQGDSAMYLCASSATPRGEQYFGPGTRLTVT.

The V and J genes are TRBV10-2 and TRBJ2-1; maybe TRBD1 (5 bases). Germline-derived CDR1 and CDR2 are WSHSY and SAAADI. Trimming cost V 2 bases and J 4 bases, with 12 bases left between them. This CDR3 contains 15 residues. The CDR3 DNA sequence: TGCGCCAGCAGTGAGGTAGGGGCCCGGTACAATGAGCAGTTCTTC. Translating it yields CASSEVGARYNEQFF.

In this sample, this clone turned up a few times. The chain is built from TRBV4-1 and TRBJ1-3; D not resolved. This CDR3 comprises 13 residues. CDR1 is MGHRA and CDR2 is YSYEKL in the germline V gene. V was shortened by 2 bases and J by 4 bases, with 6 bases between the two germline ends. The CDR3 sequence: CASSQPTGNTIYF. Here the CDR3 DNA reads TGCGCCAGCAGCCAACCAACAGGAAACACCATATATTTT.

The rearrangement joins TRBV4-1 to TRBJ2-5, with 7 nucleotides matching TRBD1. The CDR3 runs to 16 residues. Germline assignment: CDR1 MGHRA and CDR2 YSYEKL. The junction had 9 bases not matched to a gene; V was cut back by 0 bases and J by 5 bases. CDR3 sequence reads: CASSQEIQGVPETQYF. DNA of the CDR3: TGCGCCAGCAGCCAAGAGATTCAGGGGGTGCCGGAGACCCAGTACTTC.

The chain recombines TRBV11-2 with TRBJ2-7; the match to TRBD1 covers 7 bases. The CDR3 is 17 residues long. After removal of 4 bases from V and 2 bases from J, the junction contained 14 bases not matched to a gene. Germline CDR1 reads SGHAT; CDR2 reads FQNNGV. CDR3 nucleotides: TGTGCCAGCAGCTCAACGGGCCTTTGGGGACAGACCTACGAGCAGTACTTC. Translating gives CASSSTGLWGQTYEQYF.

This chain joins TRBV6-5 and TRBJ2-5; D is unclear. The ends were cut back, 6 bases at V and 5 bases at J, with 13 bases in the middle. Germline V gene data show CDR1 as MNHEY and CDR2 as SVGAGI. The CDR3 totals 13 residues. CDR3 nucleotide sequence: TGTGCCAGCAGGGCCTCCGTCGGGGAGACCCAGTACTTC. Its protein product is CASRASVGETQYF.

This chain connects TRBV9 to TRBJ1-5; the match to TRBD1 covers 10 bases. The trim removed 0 bases at V and 1 base at J, leaving 1 base unmatched. Germline V lookup: CDR1 SGDLS, CDR2 YYNGEE. This CDR3 is 16 amino acids long. CDR3 sequence (DNA): TGTGCCAGCAGCGTAGGGACAGGGGGAAGCAATCAGCCCCAGCATTTT. Its translation is CASSVGTGGSNQPQHF.

This clone was found once. The chain is built from TRBV5-5 and TRBJ2-7; D gene ambiguous. V lost 5 bases and J lost 5, with 17 bases in between. Germline values: CDR1 SGHKS, CDR2 YYEKEE (reference sequence). The CDR3 spans 14 residues. In DNA form, the CDR3 reads TGTGCCAGCAGAATGGCGAGTTGGAGTGACGAGCAGTACTTC. As protein: CASRMASWSDEQYF.

The CDR3 loop is CASSHTGQGAAGSGNTIYF. The CDR3 DNA follows: TGTGCCAGCAGCCATACCGGACAGGGGGCTGCGGGGTCTGGAAACACCATATATTTT. The V and J genes are TRBV7-6 and TRBJ1-3; 11 nucleotides line up with TRBD1. The germline V gene has CDR1 SGHVS and CDR2 FNYEAQ. This CDR3 spans 19 amino acids. V trimming: 5 bases; J trimming: 1 base; junction bases outside the gene matches: 13.

In regard to this clone: The same CDR3 arises from other DNA sequences in this sample as well. This chain uses TRBV6-5 with TRBJ2-7; perhaps TRBD1 as D (5 bases). The CDR3 extends over 12 amino acids. The V end lost 2 bases, the J end lost 3 bases, and 5 bases lay between the germline ends. In germline, CDR1 is MNHEY, CDR2 SVGAGI. CDR3 residues: CASSYQGYEQYF. DNA for the CDR3: TGTGCCAGCAGTTACCAGGGCTACGAGCAGTACTTC.

CDR3 in DNA: TGTGCCGTACGAGGGCAGGTTCCGTCTGAGCAGTACTTC. It is translated as CAVRGQVPSEQYF. The rearrangement uses TRBV10-3 and TRBJ2-7; maybe TRBD2 (5 bases). V was shortened by 11 bases and J by 7 bases, with 21 bases between the two germline ends. The CDR3 totals 13 residues. Germline V gene data show CDR1 as ENHRY and CDR2 as SYGVKD.

This clone was seen more than once but under ten times. The chain carries TRBV18 and TRBJ1-6, with D possibly matching TRBD1 (5 bases). CDR3 length equals 14 residues. Germline CDR1 reads KGHSH; CDR2 reads LQKENI. V was cut by 2 bases and J by 8 bases, with 10 bases left in between. The CDR3 bases are TGTGCCAGCTCACCAATTGGGGGGGATTCACCCCTCCACTTT. This gives the protein CASSPIGGDSPLHF.

V usage is TRBV30 and J usage is TRBJ1-2; possibly TRBD1 for D (5 bases). The CDR3 is 13 amino acids. Trimming removed 0 bases at V and 8 bases at J, with 13 bases between. Germline V CDR1 and CDR2: GTSNPN, SVGIG (reference sequence). The CDR3 bases are TGTGCCTGGAGTGTAACGGGGGTAACGGGCTACACCTTC. This gives the protein CAWSVTGVTGYTF.

This clone was seen a handful of times. The chain employs TRBV11-2 and TRBJ1-6, with D possibly TRBD1 on 5 matching bases. The CDR3 is made up of 15 amino acids. Germline V CDR1 and CDR2: SGHAT, FQNNGV. The V gene lost 4 bases and the J gene lost 9 bases, with 16 bases spanning the gap. The DNA for the CDR3 is TGTGCCAGCAGCTCAAACGGAGGGGTTGGTTCACCCCTCCACTTT. Translation: CASSSNGGVGSPLHF.

This clone has just a few counts. The chain has TRBV5-4 and TRBJ2-7; 9 nucleotides line up with TRBD1. Germline assignment: CDR1 SGHNT and CDR2 YYREEE (reference sequence). J lost 3 bases, V lost 5 bases, and 12 bases had no gene match. The CDR3 spans 16 residues. CDR3 amino acids: CASRSDGTGKDYEQYF. The CDR3 bases are TGTGCCAGCAGATCGGACGGGACAGGGAAAGACTACGAGCAGTACTTC.

The chain uses TRBV14 and TRBJ2-7; 10 nucleotides line up with TRBD2. The CDR3 loop spans 15 amino acids. The V segment lost 3 bases and the J segment 1 base; nucleotides outside the gene matches: 3. The germline V gene encodes CDR1 SGHDN and CDR2 FVKESK. CDR3 bases: TGTGCCAGCAGCCACCCTAGCGGGGGATCCTACGAGCAGTACTTC. Translating it yields CASSHPSGGSYEQYF.

A note on this clone: The CDR3 ends on some other residue instead of the conserved phenylalanine or tryptophan, so this is likely a read error. The DNA is omitted, as the CDR3 cannot be located on it reliably, and the CDR3 follows TCRdb's listing. V usage is TRBV7-8 and J usage is TRBJ2-7; the table gives TRBD1 as D, unverified against the DNA. The CDR3 has 11 residues if both end residues are counted. Germline V CDR1 and CDR2: SGHVS, FQNEAQ. CDR3 sequence: CASSSGQSPHG.

The chain is built from TRBV6-1 and TRBJ2-7; D might be TRBD2 (6 bases). CDR1 MNHNS and CDR2 SASEGT come from the germline V gene. CDR3 length: 15 amino acids. The V end lost 1 base, the J end lost 2 bases, and 12 bases lay between the germline ends. In DNA form, the CDR3 reads TGTGCCAGCAGTGAAGACGGCGGGACCACCTACGAGCAGTACTTC. This gives the protein CASSEDGGTTYEQYF.

V usage is TRBV7-2 and J usage is TRBJ2-4; 9 bases line up with TRBD2. V lost 3 bases to trimming and J lost 3 bases; unmatched junction nucleotides: 6. The CDR3 loop spans 16 amino acids. Germline V CDR1 and CDR2: SGHTA, FQGNSA. CDR3 in DNA: TGTGCCAGCAGCTTGCGCGGGGGGGCGGGCAAAAACATTCAGTACTTC. Translated: CASSLRGGAGKNIQYF.

This chain connects TRBV6-5 to TRBJ1-5; 7 positions agree with TRBD1. This CDR3 is built from 15 residues. The germline CDR1 and CDR2 sequences are MNHEY and SVGAGI. After removal of 0 bases from V and 5 bases from J, the junction contained 4 bases not matched to a gene. The DNA of the CDR3 is TGTGCCAGCAGTTACTCGTACAGGGGAGATCAGCCCCAGCATTTT. The encoded protein is CASSYSYRGDQPQHF.